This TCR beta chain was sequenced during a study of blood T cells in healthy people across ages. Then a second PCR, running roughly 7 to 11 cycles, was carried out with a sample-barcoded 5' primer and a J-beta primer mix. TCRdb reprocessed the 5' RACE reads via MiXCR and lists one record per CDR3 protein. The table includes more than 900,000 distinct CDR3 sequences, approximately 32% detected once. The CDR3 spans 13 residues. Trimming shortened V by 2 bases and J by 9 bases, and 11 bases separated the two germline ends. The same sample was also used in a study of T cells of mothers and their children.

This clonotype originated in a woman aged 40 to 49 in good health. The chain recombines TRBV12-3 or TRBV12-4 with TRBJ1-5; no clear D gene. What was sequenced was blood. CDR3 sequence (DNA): TGTGCCAGCAGTTTAAACCAACGTGGGCCCCAGCATTTT. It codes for CASSLNQRGPQHF.